The subject of this entry is one TCR beta chain. Its antigen is currently not known. Per-nucleotide qualities are absent, and no much larger clonotype sits a single base away. To sequence the TCRbeta CDR3 region, genomic DNA was isolated from the sorted cells. The immunoSEQ Assay was used to sequence the TCRbeta CDR3 regions. Held by TCRdb, this immuneACCESS table contains in-frame sequences only and omits some clones. Under half of the omission traces to an unresolved V gene where checked; the cause of the rest is unknown. The sample contains tens of thousands of clones, approximately 89% of them found a single time. The ten largest account for approximately 0.38% of the sample. Trimming removed 4 bases from V and 7 bases from J; the gene matches leave 6 bases unexplained. The germline V gene provides CDR1 SGHNT and CDR2 YENEEA. The CDR3 sequence holds 13 residues, the cysteine and phenylalanine included. Only CDR3 DNA is held: 39 bases, read in frame from base 1.

This sample is drawn from a study of OX40 agonist ivuxolimab in advanced cancers. With respect to the entire study: The costimulatory receptor OX40 (CD134) was targeted by ivuxolimab, a fully human IgG2 agonistic monoclonal antibody. Intravenous ivuxolimab was administered to patients every 2 weeks at six dose levels: 0.01, 0.1, 0.3, 1.5, 3 and 10 mg/kg. Among the roughly 54 dose-escalation patients, approximately 20 had hepatocellular carcinoma, roughly 15 melanoma, 9 renal cell carcinoma and 9 head and neck cancer. In the dose-escalation cohort, 82.7% of patients were male, and the mean age was approximately 60 years, with a range of about 23 to 90. Prior anti-PD-1, anti-PD-L1 or anti-CTLA-4 therapy was permitted, and approximately 40% of dose-escalation patients had received checkpoint inhibitors. Partial responses were achieved by three dose-escalation patients, of whom one had hepatocellular carcinoma and two had cutaneous melanoma. The purpose of peripheral TCRbeta sequencing was to test whether ivuxolimab changed TCR sequence diversity and led to clonal T-cell expansion. The paper covers the monotherapy dose-escalation part of the phase I ivuxolimab trial, which included N of about 50 patients.

The trial excluded patients who had a history of autoimmune disease or were on systemic immunosuppression. Peripheral blood for TCR sequencing was drawn from every dose cohort at baseline, at cycle 4 day 1 and at cycle 7 day 1. Samples came from an open-label, multicenter, first-in-human phase I dose-escalation trial of ivuxolimab. Adults with locally advanced or metastatic head and neck squamous cell, hepatocellular, melanoma or renal cell carcinoma were enrolled in the trial. Before TCR sequencing, CD4+ and CD8+ T cells were separately sorted from peripheral blood. Study-wide conclusions, independent of this receptor: Which antigens the clonally expanded peripheral T cells were specific for was not determined. Low levels of normalized T-cell clonal expansion were also seen in some nonresponding patients. At doses of 0.1 to 3.0 mg/kg, clonal expansion of both CD4+ and CD8+ blood T cells was observed from baseline to week 6. On average, CD8+ T cells showed more expanded clones than CD4+ T cells after ivuxolimab. In the 0.1-3.0 mg/kg groups, partial responders had among the lowest normalized peripheral clonal expansion, particularly in CD8+ T cells.

The sequence came from an adult with an advanced solid tumor such as melanoma, head and neck, liver or kidney cancer. The sequences come from CD4+ or CD8+ T cells sorted from blood, collected in a trial of the OX40 agonist ivuxolimab. The chain couples TRBV11-3 to TRBJ1-2; 7 of the junction bases match TRBD1. Here is the DNA: TGTGCCAGCAGCTCGACAGGGATCGGTGGCTACACCTTC. Its amino acids are CASSSTGIGGYTF.